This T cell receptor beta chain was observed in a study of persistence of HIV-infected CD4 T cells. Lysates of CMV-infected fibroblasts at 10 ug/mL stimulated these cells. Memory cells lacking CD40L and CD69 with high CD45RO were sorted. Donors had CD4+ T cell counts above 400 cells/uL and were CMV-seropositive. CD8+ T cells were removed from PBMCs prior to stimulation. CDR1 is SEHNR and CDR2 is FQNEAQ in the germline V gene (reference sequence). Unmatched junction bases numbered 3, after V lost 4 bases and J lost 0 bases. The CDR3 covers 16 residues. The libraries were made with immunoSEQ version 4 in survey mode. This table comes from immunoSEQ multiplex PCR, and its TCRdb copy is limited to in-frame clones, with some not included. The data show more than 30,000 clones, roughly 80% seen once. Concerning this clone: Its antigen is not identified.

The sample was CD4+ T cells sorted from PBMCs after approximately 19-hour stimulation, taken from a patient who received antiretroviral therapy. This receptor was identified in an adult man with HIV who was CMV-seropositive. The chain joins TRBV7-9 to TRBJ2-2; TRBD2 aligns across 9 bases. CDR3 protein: CASSSLAGANTGELFF. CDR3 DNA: TGTGCCAGCAGCTCTTTAGCGGGGGCGAACACCGGGGAGCTGTTTTTT.